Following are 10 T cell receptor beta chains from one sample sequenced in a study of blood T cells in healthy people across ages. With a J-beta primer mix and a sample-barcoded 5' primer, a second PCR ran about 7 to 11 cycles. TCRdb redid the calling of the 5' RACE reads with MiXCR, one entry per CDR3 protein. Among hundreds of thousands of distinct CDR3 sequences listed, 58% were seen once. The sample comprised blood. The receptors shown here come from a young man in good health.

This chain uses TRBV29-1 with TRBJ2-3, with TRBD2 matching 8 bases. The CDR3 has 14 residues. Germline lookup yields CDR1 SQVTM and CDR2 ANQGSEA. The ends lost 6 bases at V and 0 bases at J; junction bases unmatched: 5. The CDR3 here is CSVLAGISTDTQYF. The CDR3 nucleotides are TGCAGCGTCTTAGCGGGGATTAGCACAGATACGCAGTATTTT.

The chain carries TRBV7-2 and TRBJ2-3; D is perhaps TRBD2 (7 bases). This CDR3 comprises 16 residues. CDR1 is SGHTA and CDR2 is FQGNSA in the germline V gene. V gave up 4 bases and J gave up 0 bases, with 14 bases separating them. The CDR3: CASSSWGGPSTDTQYF. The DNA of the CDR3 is TGTGCCAGCAGCTCGTGGGGGGGGCCGAGCACAGATACGCAGTATTTT.

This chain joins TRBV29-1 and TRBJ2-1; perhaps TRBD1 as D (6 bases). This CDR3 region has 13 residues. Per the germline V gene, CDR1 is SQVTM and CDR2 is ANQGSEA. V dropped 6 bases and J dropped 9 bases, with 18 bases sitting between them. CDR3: CSVRRTAEGEQFF. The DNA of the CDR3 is TGCAGCGTCCGCCGGACAGCCGAGGGTGAGCAGTTCTTC.

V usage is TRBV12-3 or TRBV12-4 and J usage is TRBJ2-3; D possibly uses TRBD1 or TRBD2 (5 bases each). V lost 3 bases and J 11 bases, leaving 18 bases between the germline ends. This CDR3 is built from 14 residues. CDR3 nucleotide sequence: TGTGCCAGCAGTTTCAGGGTGGGAGCAGATGTGCAGTATTTT. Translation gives CASSFRVGADVQYF.

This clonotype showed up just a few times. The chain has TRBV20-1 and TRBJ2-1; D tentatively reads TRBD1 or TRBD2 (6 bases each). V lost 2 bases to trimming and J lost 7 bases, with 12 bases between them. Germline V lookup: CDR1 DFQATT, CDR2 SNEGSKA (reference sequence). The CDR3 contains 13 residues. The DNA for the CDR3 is TGCAGTGCTAGAACCGGGGGCGGGAATGAGCAGTTCTTC. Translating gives CSARTGGGNEQFF.

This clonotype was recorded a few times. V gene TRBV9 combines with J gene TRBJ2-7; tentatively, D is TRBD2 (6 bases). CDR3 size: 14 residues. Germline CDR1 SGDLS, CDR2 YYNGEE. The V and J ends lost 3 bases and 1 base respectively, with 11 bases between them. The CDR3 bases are TGTGCCAGCAGCGCTACCGGGACTTCCTACGAGCAGTACTTC. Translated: CASSATGTSYEQYF.

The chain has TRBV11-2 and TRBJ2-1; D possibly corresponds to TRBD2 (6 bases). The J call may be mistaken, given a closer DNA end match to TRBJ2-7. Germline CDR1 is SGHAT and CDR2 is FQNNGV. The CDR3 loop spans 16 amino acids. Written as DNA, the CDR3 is TGTGCCAGCAGCTTAGATCTAGGGAGGTTAGGTCACGAGCAGTACTTC. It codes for CASSLDLGRLGHEQYF.

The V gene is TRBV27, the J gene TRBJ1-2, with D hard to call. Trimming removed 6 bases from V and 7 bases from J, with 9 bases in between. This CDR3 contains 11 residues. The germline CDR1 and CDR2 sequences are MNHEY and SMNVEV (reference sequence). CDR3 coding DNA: TGTGCCAGCAGAGAAAAGAGTGGCTACACCTTC. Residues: CASREKSGYTF.

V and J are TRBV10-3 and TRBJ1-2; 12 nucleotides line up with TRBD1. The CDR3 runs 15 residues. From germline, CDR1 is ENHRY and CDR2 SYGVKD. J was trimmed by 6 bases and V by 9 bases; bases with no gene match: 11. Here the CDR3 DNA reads TGTGCCATTCTATCCGGGACAGGGGGCCTGGATGGCTACACCTTC. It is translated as CAILSGTGGLDGYTF.

The CDR3 DNA is TGTGCCAGCAGCACCCGACTAGCGGGAGGGAGGAATGAGCAGTTCTTC. Its translation: CASSTRLAGGRNEQFF. J is TRBJ2-1 and V is TRBV6-2 or TRBV6-3, with TRBD2 matching over 14 bases. Germline V CDR1 and CDR2: MNHEY, SVGEGT. This CDR3 spans 16 amino acids. Trimming at V came to 6 bases and at J to 7 bases, leaving 8 bases not matched to a gene.